A single sample gave rise to the 30 T cell receptor beta chains below, sequenced in a study of cytomegalovirus exposure and HLA in healthy donors. A multiplex PCR was run with 60 Vbeta primers and 13 Jbeta primers. The assay was immunoSEQ multiplex PCR, and TCRdb's table has in-frame clones only and misses some. The sample includes over 95,000 clones, around 77% of them seen just once. The sample was PBMCs. These receptors were taken from a female donor in good health and CMV-seronegative.

This rearrangement joins TRBV19 to TRBJ2-6; perhaps TRBD2 as D (9 bases). The CDR3 is 19 residues long. Between the trimmed V and J ends, which lost 7 bases and 2 bases, there was a span of 24 bases. The germline CDR1 and CDR2 sequences are LNHDA and SQIVND (reference sequence). For the CDR3, the DNA is TGTGCCAGTAATCGTCGGCAGGGGGCTAGCGGGACTGGGGCCAACGTCCTGACTTTC. This sequence encodes CASNRRQGASGTGANVLTF.

CDR3 nucleotides: TGCGCCAGCAGCGGGGGGGGCCGGGAGACCCAGTACTTC. Translating gives CASSGGGRETQYF. The chain recombines TRBV5-1 with TRBJ2-5; D might be TRBD2 (7 bases). Trimming took 4 bases from V and 5 from J, leaving 12 bases between them. Germline loops: CDR1 SGHRS, CDR2 YFSETQ. CDR3 size: 13 residues.

The rearrangement links TRBV2 to TRBJ2-7, with 8 bases aligning to TRBD2. In germline, CDR1 is SNHLY, CDR2 FYNNEI. V gave up 7 bases and J gave up 1 base; unmatched junction bases: 9. CDR3 length: 15 residues. CDR3 in amino acids: CASKGDGGASYEQYF. The CDR3 region has the DNA TGTGCCAGCAAGGGAGACGGGGGGGCTTCCTACGAGCAGTACTTC.

The gene calls are TRBV9 and TRBJ2-2; D is unresolved. The CDR3 covers 13 residues. V was clipped by 4 bases and J by 8 bases, with 12 bases between them. Germline CDR1 and CDR2: SGDLS and YYNGEE. The CDR3 region has the DNA TGTGCCAGCAGCACCCCTAACGCGGGGGAGCTGTTTTTT. Translation: CASSTPNAGELFF.

The J gene is TRBJ2-2, the V gene TRBV6-1; D may be TRBD1 (6 bases). The CDR3 spans 15 residues. Per germline, CDR1 MNHNS and CDR2 SASEGT. With 6 bases removed from V and 3 bases from J, the gap between germline ends came to 14 bases. As DNA, the CDR3 is TGTGCCAGCAGACCTCCGGGACAAGACACCGGGGAGCTGTTTTTT. It is translated as CASRPPGQDTGELFF.

The gene calls are TRBV4-2 and TRBJ2-6; D may be TRBD1 (6 bases). The length of the CDR3 is 15 residues. V lost 4 bases and J lost 2, with 9 bases in between. The germline V gene encodes CDR1 LGHNA and CDR2 YNFKEQ. CDR3 residues: CASSPSGAGANVLTF. The CDR3 DNA reads TGTGCCAGCAGCCCTTCAGGGGCTGGGGCCAACGTCCTGACTTTC.

This clone showed up just once. J is TRBJ2-7 and V is TRBV4-1; possible D gene TRBD1, 6 bases. Germline CDR1 reads MGHRA; CDR2 reads YSYEKL. Trimming took 5 bases from V and 2 from J, leaving 13 bases between them. CDR3 length: 14 residues. CDR3 nucleotide sequence: TGCGCCAGCAGCTCCCAGGGGCAGGCCTACGAGCAGTACTTC. Its protein product is CASSSQGQAYEQYF.

The V gene is TRBV18, the J gene TRBJ2-3, with 7 bases lining up with TRBD2. The CDR3 consists of 16 residues. V shed 3 bases, J shed 1 base, and the junction held 7 bases outside the gene matches. Looked up from germline, CDR1 is KGHSH and CDR2 is LQKENI. CDR3 protein: CASSPEHRGGTDTQYF. CDR3 coding DNA: TGTGCCAGCTCACCCGAACACCGGGGGGGCACAGATACGCAGTATTTT.

The rearrangement uses TRBV18 and TRBJ2-4; a possible D gene is TRBD1 (7 bases). Trimming left V 3 bases short and J 7 bases short, with 13 bases between. CDR1 is KGHSH, CDR2 LQKENI, per germline. The CDR3 is 14 residues long. CDR3 DNA sequence: TGTGCCAGCTCACCGGAGGGGGCCACTAACATTCAGTACTTC. It codes for CASSPEGATNIQYF.

The rearrangement joins TRBV6-5 to TRBJ1-2, with TRBD1 as a possible D gene (5 bases). The CDR3 runs 13 residues. Germline loops: CDR1 MNHEY, CDR2 SVGAGI. Trimming left V 5 bases short and J 12 bases short, with 19 bases between. As DNA, the CDR3 is TGTGCCAGCAGTCAGCGCTCGACAGACTCCCACACCTTC. Translated: CASSQRSTDSHTF.

The chain carries TRBV6-5 and TRBJ2-1, with D perhaps matching TRBD2 (5 bases). Germline V CDR1 and CDR2: MNHEY, SVGAGI. There are 16 residues in the CDR3. V was pared by 4 bases and J by 3 bases, with 16 bases between. CDR3 region: CASSSTGLTDYNEQFF. The CDR3 bases are TGTGCCAGCAGTTCTACGGGGTTAACTGACTACAATGAGCAGTTCTTC.

This clone turned up a few times. The chain joins TRBV5-8 to TRBJ1-1; 8 nucleotides agree with TRBD1. The CDR3 totals 12 residues. The germline gives CDR1 SGHTS, CDR2 YDEGEE. Trimming removed 6 bases from V and 9 bases from J; junction bases left unmatched: 7. In nucleotides, the CDR3 is TGTGCCAGCATCCTCCGACAGGGGAAAGCTTTCTTT. Amino acids: CASILRQGKAFF.

The genes are TRBV5-1 and TRBJ2-3; D is perhaps TRBD2 (6 bases). The germline CDR1 and CDR2 sequences are SGHRS and YFSETQ. V gave up 3 bases and J gave up 4 bases, with 12 bases separating them. The CDR3 is 14 residues long. The DNA of the CDR3 is TGCGCCAGCAGCTCAGGGTGGGGGGCAGATACGCAGTATTTT. Translation: CASSSGWGADTQYF.

The chain combines TRBV19 with TRBJ1-3; 7 bases fit TRBD1. The V and J ends lost 7 bases and 2 bases, in that order; junction bases with no gene match: 17. The CDR3 sequence is 18 residues long. Per the germline V gene, CDR1 is LNHDA and CDR2 is SQIVND (reference sequence). The CDR3 here is CASIPQDLIDRAGNTIYF. The CDR3 bases are TGTGCCAGTATCCCGCAGGATCTTATTGACAGGGCTGGAAACACCATATATTTT.

V usage is TRBV6-5 and J usage is TRBJ1-2; 7 nucleotides line up with TRBD1. Trimming took 5 bases from V and 7 from J; bases not matched to a gene: 7. This CDR3 has 13 amino acids. Germline V gene sequence: CDR1 MNHEY, CDR2 SVGAGI. The CDR3 DNA reads TGTGCCAGCAGTCCCGACAGGGTGGCTGGCTACACCTTC. It specifies CASSPDRVAGYTF.

The chain recombines TRBV27 with TRBJ2-2; maybe TRBD1 (6 bases). V was clipped by 3 bases and J by 7 bases, with 12 bases between them. This CDR3 has 14 amino acids. CDR1 is MNHEY, CDR2 SMNVEV, per germline (reference sequence). CDR3 loop: CASSLGHSNGELFF. The CDR3 region has the DNA TGTGCCAGCAGTTTGGGACACTCCAACGGGGAGCTGTTTTTT.

This clone appeared once. This chain uses TRBV5-1 with TRBJ2-1; perhaps TRBD1 as D (5 bases). CDR1 is SGHRS, CDR2 YFSETQ, per germline. V was shortened by 4 bases and J by 0 bases, with 8 bases between the two germline ends. The CDR3 extends over 14 amino acids. For the CDR3, the DNA is TGCGCCAGCAGCCGAGACAGCTCCTACAATGAGCAGTTCTTC. Its translation is CASSRDSSYNEQFF.

V usage is TRBV10-3 and J usage is TRBJ1-1; D is perhaps TRBD1 (5 bases). Germline assignment: CDR1 ENHRY and CDR2 SYGVKD. Between the trimmed V and J ends, which lost 3 bases and 0 bases, there was a span of 11 bases. The CDR3 totals 15 residues. The CDR3 DNA sequence: TGTGCCATCAGTGAAGGGGAGGCCATGAACACTGAAGCTTTCTTT. Residues: CAISEGEAMNTEAFF.

The chain couples TRBV27 to TRBJ2-7; 11 bases agree with TRBD2. Trimming removed 7 bases from V and 3 bases from J; junction bases left unmatched: 5. Per germline, CDR1 MNHEY and CDR2 SMNVEV (reference sequence). This CDR3 comprises 14 residues. In DNA, the CDR3 is TGTGCCAGCATTCGACTAGCGGGGAGCTACGAGCAGTACTTC. Protein: CASIRLAGSYEQYF.

In DNA form, the CDR3 reads TGTGCCAGCAGCAGCGGACTTCAAGAGACCCAGTACTTC. Translated: CASSSGLQETQYF. V is TRBV7-8 and J is TRBJ2-5; possible D gene TRBD2, 5 bases. Germline V lookup: CDR1 SGHVS, CDR2 FQNEAQ. The CDR3 runs 13 residues. Trimming shortened V by 5 bases and J by 2 bases, and 9 bases separated the two germline ends.

The V and J genes are TRBV28 and TRBJ2-2; unclear D gene. CDR1 is MDHEN, CDR2 SYDVKM, per germline. The CDR3 extends over 14 amino acids. The ends were cut back, 6 bases at V and 7 bases at J, with 15 bases in the middle. CDR3 bases: TGTGCCAGCAGCCCTGTGAGGAAAGACGGGGAGCTGTTTTTT. Translation: CASSPVRKDGELFF. Based on the CDR3 plus reference TRBV28 and TRBJ2-2, the full variable domain is DVKVTQSSRYLVKRTGEKVFLECVQDMDHENMFWYRQDPGLGLRLIYFSYDVKMKEKGDIPEGYSVSREKKERFSLILESASTNQTSMYLCASSPVRKDGELFFGEGSRLTVL.

The CDR3 coding sequence is TGTGCCAGTGCCCGAAATCAGGTACCCTACGAGCAGTACTTC. This sequence encodes CASARNQVPYEQYF. The chain links TRBV19 to TRBJ2-7; unclear D gene. V was clipped by 8 bases and J by 2 bases, with 16 bases between them. The CDR3 spans 14 residues. Germline assignment: CDR1 LNHDA and CDR2 SQIVND (reference sequence).

The V call is TRBV15, the J call TRBJ2-7, with D perhaps matching TRBD2 (6 bases). The germline gives CDR1 LNHNV, CDR2 YYDKDF (reference sequence). The length of the CDR3 is 15 residues. Trimming stripped 0 bases from V and 2 bases from J, with 11 bases between. CDR3 amino acids: CATSRDGRDPYEQYF. The CDR3 nucleotides are TGTGCCACCAGCAGAGATGGGCGGGACCCCTACGAGCAGTACTTC.

The chain uses TRBV6-1 and TRBJ2-1, with 8 positions matching TRBD2. Germline V gene lookup returns CDR1 MNHNS and CDR2 SASEGT. The CDR3 contains 15 residues. Trimming at V came to 9 bases and at J to 4 bases, leaving 11 bases not matched to a gene. The CDR3 reads CASHITSGVYNEQFF. The CDR3, as DNA: TGTGCCAGTCATATCACTAGCGGAGTTTACAATGAGCAGTTCTTC.

CDR3 bases: TGTGCCTGGAGAAAAAGACAGGGGATCGCCACAGATACGCAGTATTTT. Amino acids: CAWRKRQGIATDTQYF. The chain joins TRBV30 to TRBJ2-3, with 8 bases matching TRBD1. Unmatched junction bases numbered 10, after V lost 3 bases and J lost 2 bases. This CDR3 has 16 residues. Germline CDR1 GTSNPN, CDR2 SVGIG (reference sequence).

The table lists this clone with a few counts. V gene TRBV6-5 combines with J gene TRBJ2-5; 10 bases match TRBD2. Germline CDR1 and CDR2: MNHEY and SVGAGI. J was trimmed by 4 bases and V by 8 bases; bases with no gene match: 7. The CDR3 has 14 amino acids. DNA for the CDR3: TGTGCCAGCGGAGCGGGAGGGTACGGAGAGACCCAGTACTTC. This translates into CASGAGGYGETQYF.

The V gene is TRBV4-1, the J gene TRBJ1-5; D perhaps matches TRBD1 (6 bases). The CDR3 is 16 residues long. Germline V gene lookup returns CDR1 MGHRA and CDR2 YSYEKL. The V end was cut by 0 bases, the J end by 7 bases, with 16 bases between. The CDR3 nucleotides read TGCGCCAGCAGCCAAGATCTATGGGGGCTCGGACAGCCCCAGCATTTT. This codes for CASSQDLWGLGQPQHF.

This chain connects TRBV5-1 to TRBJ2-1; 7 positions agree with TRBD1. Trimming at V came to 6 bases and at J to 7 bases, leaving 22 bases not matched to a gene. Per the germline V gene, CDR1 is SGHRS and CDR2 is YFSETQ. The length of the CDR3 is 18 residues. CDR3 DNA sequence: TGCGCCAGCACCTACCTCCCTTTGACAGGGTCAAGGAAGAATGAGCAGTTCTTC. Translating gives CASTYLPLTGSRKNEQFF.

The V gene is TRBV30, the J gene TRBJ2-2, with 9 bases matching TRBD2. Losses at the gene ends were 2 bases for V and 3 bases for J; bases not matched to a gene: 4. Germline V gene lookup returns CDR1 GTSNPN and CDR2 SVGIG (reference sequence). The CDR3 runs 15 residues. CDR3 region: CAWSNSGRHTGELFF. The CDR3, as DNA: TGTGCCTGGAGTAATAGCGGGAGACACACCGGGGAGCTGTTTTTT.

This chain connects TRBV19 to TRBJ1-1; D unclear. Trimming pared 7 bases from V and 4 bases from J, leaving 16 bases between. CDR3 size: 14 residues. Germline CDR1 LNHDA, CDR2 SQIVND (reference sequence). The chain's CDR3 is CASNLPWSGTEAFF. The CDR3 DNA reads as TGTGCCAGTAATCTACCCTGGTCCGGCACTGAAGCTTTCTTT.